A selection of T cell receptor beta chains follows, all from one sample in a study of blood T cell repertoires in COVID-19. Repertoires were generated with immunoSEQ multiplex PCR, while TCRdb's copy carries only in-frame clones and drops some. The sample contains more than 90,000 clones, about 80% of which appear only once. Sequenced: peripheral blood. The receptor source for this set is a human donor in a cohort sampled during active COVID-19. CDR3s include the opening cysteine and the closing phenylalanine or tryptophan. D genes are given only for firm matches. Size is stated for part of the rows, as once, few or many counts, or as a class when the clone is expanded.

size	V	D	J	DNA	CDR3
once	TRBV3-1/TRBV3-2	TRBD2	TRBJ2-7	TGTGCCAGCACCCCTGCATGTGGGAGTAGCGGGGGCCGGGGGACGTACGAGCAGTACTTC	CASTPACGSSGGRGTYEQYF
NA	TRBV21-1	NA	TRBJ2-1	TGTGCCAGCAGCAAAGTAGCTCGGAGCGTCCCATACAATGAGCAGTTCTTC	CASSKVARSVPYNEQFF
NA	TRBV29-1	NA	TRBJ1-2	TGCAGCGTGGAAAGCACCATAGGCTACACCTTC	CSVESTIGYTF
NA	TRBV20-1	NA	TRBJ2-5	TGCAGTGCCACGAGGGAAACCCAGTACTTC	CSATRETQYF
NA	TRBV5-1	NA	TRBJ2-3	TGCGCCAGCAGCTCAGGGACTGCCTCGGATACGCAGTATTTT	CASSSGTASDTQYF
NA	TRBV19	NA	TRBJ1-5	TGTGCCAGTAGTATAGGCGGGGGCCCGAGCAATCAGCCCCAGCATTTT	CASSIGGGPSNQPQHF
NA	TRBV5-4	NA	TRBJ1-1	TGTGCCAGCAGCGCTGACAGAGAAGCTTTCTTT	CASSADREAFF
once	TRBV28	NA	TRBJ1-2	TGTGCCACGGGTTATGAGGGGGTCAATAGGGGGTATGGCTACACCTTC	CATGYEGVNRGYGYTF
few	TRBV24-1	TRBD2	TRBJ2-1	TGTGCCACCAGTAAGGCTAGCGGGGGTTACAATGAGCAGTTCTTC	CATSKASGGYNEQFF
NA	TRBV28	TRBD1	TRBJ1-2	TGTGCCAGCAGTCCCGGGACAGGGGATTCCTATGGCTACACCTTC	CASSPGTGDSYGYTF
NA	TRBV11-2	NA	TRBJ1-2	TGTGCCAGCAGCTTAGGAGGGAAGGGCTATGGCTACACCTTC	CASSLGGKGYGYTF
NA	TRBV7-2	TRBD1	TRBJ1-5	TGTGCCAGCAGCTTATCAGGGGGGAGTCAGCCCCAGCATTTT	CASSLSGGSQPQHF
few	TRBV5-4	TRBD1	TRBJ2-2	TGTGCCAGCAGCCGGACAGGGCCGACCGGGGAGCTGTTTTTT	CASSRTGPTGELFF
NA	TRBV5-1	TRBD1	TRBJ1-1	TGCGCCAGCAGCTCGGGACAGGTAAACACTGAAGCTTTCTTT	CASSSGQVNTEAFF
NA	TRBV28	TRBD2	TRBJ2-7	TGTGCCAGCAGCTCCCCCGGGGAAAGCGGGAGAGGCGAGCAGTACTTC	CASSSPGESGRGEQYF
NA	TRBV9	NA	TRBJ2-5	TGTGCCAGCAGCGTAGACTTTTCGGGGGAGACCCAGTACTTC	CASSVDFSGETQYF
NA	TRBV5-1	NA	TRBJ2-7	TGCGCCAGCAGCCCCGGCGGGCTAGCAGCCTACGAGCAGTACTTC	CASSPGGLAAYEQYF
NA	TRBV11-2	TRBD1	TRBJ1-5	TGTGCCAGCAGCTCGGGTGTACAGGGGCTGAATCAGCCCCAGCATTTT	CASSSGVQGLNQPQHF
few	TRBV6-2/TRBV6-3	TRBD1	TRBJ1-4	TGTGCCAGCAGTACCGTAACAGGGGGCGATGAAAAACTGTTTTTT	CASSTVTGGDEKLFF
NA	TRBV18	NA	TRBJ1-3	TGTGCCAGCTCACCAGGGACACTGTCTGGAAACACCATATATTTT	CASSPGTLSGNTIYF
few	TRBV5-5	TRBD1	TRBJ2-7	TGTGCCAGCAGCTGGGCGCTACAGGGGGCTGAGTACGAGCAGTACTTC	CASSWALQGAEYEQYF
NA	TRBV12-3/TRBV12-4	NA	TRBJ1-2	TGTGCCAGCAGCCCGTTCGGGGTCTCTGGCTACACCTTC	CASSPFGVSGYTF
NA	TRBV18	NA	TRBJ2-1	TGTGCCAGCCGGGAAAGACACAACTCCTACAATGAGCAGTTCTTC	CASRERHNSYNEQFF
NA	TRBV7-9	TRBD2	TRBJ2-1	TGTGCCAGCAGCTTGGGGACTAGAAACAATGAGCAGTTCTTC	CASSLGTRNNEQFF
NA	TRBV18	TRBD1	TRBJ1-3	TGTGCCAGCTCACCACTATCGACAGGGTATGAGTCTGGAAACACCATATATTTT	CASSPLSTGYESGNTIYF
NA	TRBV27	NA	TRBJ1-5	TGTGCCAGCAGTTTACTCCGGGAGCGCAATCAGCCCCAGCATTTT	CASSLLRERNQPQHF
once	TRBV11-2	TRBD1	TRBJ2-7	TGTGCCAGCAGCAACGGACAGGCCTACGAGCAGTACTTC	CASSNGQAYEQYF
NA	TRBV18	NA	TRBJ1-1	TGTGCCAGCTCACCACCAGGGAGGAACACTGAAGCTTTCTTT	CASSPPGRNTEAFF
NA	TRBV28	NA	TRBJ2-3	TGTGCCAGCAGTTTACCAGGGGTGGGCACAGATACGCAGTATTTT	CASSLPGVGTDTQYF
NA	TRBV7-2	TRBD1	TRBJ2-5	TGTGCCAGCACCGGACAGGGGTGGAAGACCCAGTACTTC	CASTGQGWKTQYF
NA	TRBV5-6	TRBD1	TRBJ2-5	TGTGCCAGCAGCAGGGACAGGGTGGCGACCCAAGAGACCCAGTACTTC	CASSRDRVATQETQYF
NA	TRBV10-3	NA	TRBJ2-3	TGTGCCACGGCCGCAGGGACTAGCACAGATACGCAGTATTTT	CATAAGTSTDTQYF
NA	TRBV28	TRBD1	TRBJ2-7	TGTGCCACTAAAGGTCGACAGGGGTGGTACGAGCAGTACTTC	CATKGRQGWYEQYF
NA	TRBV11-2	TRBD2	TRBJ2-2	TGTGCCAGCAGCCCGGGACTAGCATCCGGGGAGCTGTTTTTT	CASSPGLASGELFF
NA	TRBV5-1	TRBD1	TRBJ1-5	TGCGCCAGCAGCTCGGGACAGGGGAATCAGCCCCAGCATTTT	CASSSGQGNQPQHF
NA	TRBV21-1	NA	TRBJ2-5	TGTGCCAGCAGCAAGTATGGAGTAGGAGAGACCCAGTACTTC	CASSKYGVGETQYF
NA	TRBV5-4	TRBD1	TRBJ1-2	TGTGCCAGCAGCTGGGGACAGGGCGGAAACTATGGCTACACCTTC	CASSWGQGGNYGYTF
NA	TRBV10-3	TRBD2	TRBJ2-1	TGTGCCAGCGCCCGTGCCGGGGGGGGGAACAATGAGCAGTTCTTC	CASARAGGGNNEQFF
NA	TRBV18	TRBD2	TRBJ2-1	TGTGCCAGCTCACCAGGCGGGAGCTACAATGAGCAGTTCTTC	CASSPGGSYNEQFF
NA	TRBV11-2	NA	TRBJ2-7	TGTGCCAGCAGCTTAGTCTCTGGGGCTGGCTACGAGCAGTACTTC	CASSLVSGAGYEQYF
once	TRBV3-1/TRBV3-2	NA	TRBJ2-7	TGTGCCAGCAGCCAAGGGACTGTCGAGCAGTACTTC	CASSQGTVEQYF
NA	TRBV7-3	NA	TRBJ2-2	TGTGCCAGCAGCGCGGACAGAGGTACGGACACCGGGGAGCTGTTTTTT	CASSADRGTDTGELFF
NA	TRBV29-1	TRBD1	TRBJ2-7	TGCAGCGCACTAAGACAGGGAAGGACCTCTGGCGAGCAGTACTTC	CSALRQGRTSGEQYF
NA	TRBV2	TRBD1	TRBJ2-1	TGTGCCAGCGGCGGACAGGGGGTTGGCAATGAGCAGTTCTTC	CASGGQGVGNEQFF
NA	TRBV6-1	TRBD1	TRBJ1-6	TGTGCCAGCAGTGAAGGGGACAGGGGCTCCTATAATTCACCCCTCCACTTT	CASSEGDRGSYNSPLHF
NA	TRBV5-1	NA	TRBJ2-6	TGCGCCAGCAGCGCCCAAGGGGGCTCTGGGGCCAACGTCCTGACTTTC	CASSAQGGSGANVLTF
NA	TRBV18	NA	TRBJ2-2	TGTGCCAGCTCACAACAGGAAGTGGGGAACACCGGGGAGCTGTTTTTT	CASSQQEVGNTGELFF
NA	TRBV6-4	NA	TRBJ2-1	TGTGCCAGCAGTGACTCAAACAGATACAATGAGCAGTTCTTC	CASSDSNRYNEQFF
NA	TRBV3-1/TRBV3-2	TRBD2	TRBJ2-7	TGTGCCAGCAGCCAGACGGGAGCAGCGGGAGACGAGCAGTACTTC	CASSQTGAAGDEQYF
NA	TRBV18	NA	TRBJ1-2	TGTGCCAGCTCACCAACAGCGGTCTATGGCTACACCTTC	CASSPTAVYGYTF
NA	TRBV18	NA	TRBJ2-5	TGTGCCAGCTCACCTCGCTACGGTCCAGGGGAGACCCAGTACTTC	CASSPRYGPGETQYF
NA	TRBV18	TRBD1	TRBJ2-6	TGTGCCAGCACCGGACAGGGACAAAGCTCTGGGGCCAACGTCCTGACTTTC	CASTGQGQSSGANVLTF
NA	TRBV7-3	NA	TRBJ2-2	TGTGCCAGCAGCTCCGGGCAGGGGGGAGTCGGGGAGCTGTTTTTT	CASSSGQGGVGELFF
NA	TRBV11-2	NA	TRBJ2-3	TGTGCCAGCAGCACGGAGGTCGATACGCAGTATTTT	CASSTEVDTQYF
NA	TRBV12-5	NA	TRBJ2-3	TGTGCTAGTGGTTTGGCTGGGCCGACAGATACGCAGTATTTT	CASGLAGPTDTQYF